What follows is one TCR beta chain and its context. This record comes from a study of shared clonotypes between healthy human individuals. CDR1 SGHVS and CDR2 FNYEAQ come from the germline V gene. CDR3 size: 16 residues. V shed 5 bases, J shed 4 bases, and the junction held 11 bases outside the gene matches. CD45RO negativity and positive selection for CCR7 defined naive CD8 cells, a population that excluded terminally differentiated effector memory CD45RA+ cells. Libraries were prepared by immunoSEQ multiplex PCR; TCRdb keeps only in-frame clonotypes and omits some of them. The sample consists of about 2.2 million clones, 85% to 95% of them appearing once.

This chain links TRBV7-6 with TRBJ2-1; the match to TRBD2 covers 7 bases. Sequencing was carried out using naive CD8+ T cells from PBMCs. The TCR sequence derives from a man younger than 30 in good health. Some clones in this sample may be carry-over from other donors' samples. Here the CDR3 DNA reads TGTGCCAGCAGCCCCCCCGGGGCTAGCGGTTACAATGAGCAGTTCTTC. It translates to CASSPPGASGYNEQFF. Full variable domain (missing parts from reference TRBV7-6 and TRBJ2-1): GAGVSQSPRYKVTKRGQDVALRCDPISGHVSLYWYRQALGQGPEFLTYFNYEAQQDKSGLPNDRFSAERPEGSISTLTIQRTEQRDSAMYRCASSPPGASGYNEQFFGPGTRLTVL.